The T cell receptor beta chain under discussion was sequenced for a study of T cell repertoires in cytomegalovirus infection. Study-wide background: CMV infection together with matching HLA type was indicated by public TCR beta signatures.

Findings of the study overall: The ex vivo response was dominated by HLA-C-restricted CMV-specific TCR beta clonotypes. Frequencies of public TCR beta families were cumulated, and this identified carriers of CMV plus the relevant HLA.

This clonotype has at least ten counts. Its specificity is not known. TCRdb analysed the reads with MiXCR anew, one entry per CDR3 protein. The profile shows more than 140,000 distinct CDR3 sequences, roughly 6.5% of them singletons. Sequenced sample: PBMCs. The TCR was taken from a human donor in good health (CMV status not recorded). Some clones in this sample may be carry-over from other donors' samples.

The CDR3 sequence is CASSLGSSGGEQFF. CDR3 nucleotides: TGTGCCAGCAGCTTAGGGAGTAGCGGGGGGGAGCAGTTCTTC. The V call is TRBV7-2, the J call TRBJ2-1; 10 positions agree with TRBD2. V lost 1 base to trimming and J lost 10 bases; unmatched junction nucleotides: 4. In germline, CDR1 is SGHTA, CDR2 FQGNSA. CDR3 length equals 14 residues. The complete variable domain, with remaining parts taken from reference TRBV7-2 and TRBJ2-1, reads GAGVSQSPSNKVTEKGKDVELRCDPISGHTALYWYRQSLGQGLEFLIYFQGNSAPDKSGLPSDRFSAERTGGSVSTLTIQRTQQEDSAVYLCASSLGSSGGEQFFGPGTRLTVL.